One and the same sample provided the 8 T cell receptor beta chains below, sequenced in a study of OX40 agonist ivuxolimab in advanced cancers. Generated by immunoSEQ multiplex PCR, the TCRdb table keeps only in-frame clones and is missing some. The sample shows tens of thousands of clones, roughly nine tenths of them seen only once. The input for sequencing was CD4+ or CD8+ T cells sorted from blood, taken in a trial of the OX40 agonist ivuxolimab. These receptors all come from an adult with an advanced solid tumor such as melanoma, head and neck, liver or kidney cancer.

As concerns this clone: One junction end disagrees with the germline gene, perhaps due to a read error. The sample holds other DNA sequences that translate to the same CDR3. The chain combines TRBV30 with TRBJ2-6, with D possibly TRBD1 on 5 matching bases. CDR1 is GTSNPN and CDR2 is SVGIG in the germline V gene (reference sequence). CDR3 length equals 14 residues. In DNA, the CDR3 is TGTGCCTGGAGTGCAGGGTCTGGGGCCAACGTCTTGACTTTC. Translated, it gives CAWSAGSGANVLTF.

The rearrangement uses TRBV9 and TRBJ2-1, with 10 nucleotides matching TRBD2. J lost 8 bases, V lost 0 bases, and 14 bases had no gene match. Per the germline V gene, CDR1 is SGDLS and CDR2 is YYNGEE. The CDR3 totals 18 residues. CDR3 sequence reads: CASSVGLAGDGYRDEQFF. Written as DNA, the CDR3 is TGTGCCAGCAGCGTAGGGCTAGCGGGGGATGGTTATCGGGATGAGCAGTTCTTC. The variable domain in full, completed from reference TRBV9 and TRBJ2-1, reads DSGVTQTPKHLITATGQRVTLRCSPRSGDLSVYWYQQSLDQGLQFLIQYYNGEERAKGNILERFSAQQFPDLHSELNLSSLELGDSALYFCASSVGLAGDGYRDEQFFGPGTRLTVL.

A few counts support this clone. The gene calls are TRBV11-3 and TRBJ2-1; the D is unclear. The CDR3 contains 13 residues. The V end lost 1 base, the J end lost 8 bases, and 9 bases lay between the germline ends. Germline-derived CDR1 and CDR2 are SGHNT and YENEEA. The CDR3 DNA reads TGTGCCAGCAGCTTAGGCCCTCCGGATGAGCAGTTCTTC. Protein product: CASSLGPPDEQFF.

The V call is TRBV4-1, the J call TRBJ2-5; 8 bases agree with TRBD1. Germline V lookup: CDR1 MGHRA, CDR2 YSYEKL. Trimming cost V 4 bases and J 4 bases; bases outside gene matches: 14. This CDR3 has 17 residues. The CDR3 region has the DNA TGCGCCAGCAGCCTACAAGCACGCCCAGGGGGCGCAGAGACCCAGTACTTC. Translation: CASSLQARPGGAETQYF.

The V and J genes are TRBV29-1 and TRBJ2-7; the match to TRBD1 covers 7 bases. V was pared by 3 bases and J by 3 bases, with 2 bases of the junction left unmatched. Looked up from germline, CDR1 is SQVTM and CDR2 is ANQGSEA. The CDR3 runs 12 residues. The CDR3, as DNA: TGCAGCGTTGAGACAGGGTACTACGAGCAGTACTTC. It specifies CSVETGYYEQYF.

The V gene is TRBV6-5, the J gene TRBJ1-3; 8 bases fit TRBD1. Germline CDR1 is MNHEY and CDR2 is SVGAGI. J lost 0 bases, V lost 6 bases, and 4 bases had no gene match. The CDR3 length is 15 residues. CDR3 sequence reads: CASRQTGGSGNTIYF. CDR3 nucleotides: TGTGCCAGCAGGCAAACAGGGGGCTCTGGAAACACCATATATTTT.

The V call is TRBV5-4, the J call TRBJ2-7; 9 bases line up with TRBD2. V was clipped by 0 bases and J by 3 bases; unmatched bases: 4. The CDR3 totals 15 residues. Germline values: CDR1 SGHNT, CDR2 YYREEE (reference sequence). CDR3: CASSLAAGGIYEQYF. The CDR3 nucleotides are TGTGCCAGCAGCTTGGCAGCGGGAGGAATCTACGAGCAGTACTTC.

This rearrangement joins TRBV7-3 to TRBJ2-1; D may be TRBD2 (6 bases). The CDR3 runs to 13 residues. The V end lost 5 bases, the J end lost 12 bases, and 17 bases lay between the germline ends. From germline, CDR1 is SGHTA and CDR2 FQGTGA. Here the CDR3 DNA reads TGTGCCAGCAGCCCATACGTGGCGGGGTGGCAGTTCTTC. Its translation is CASSPYVAGWQFF.